This entry concerns a single T cell receptor (beta chain). The protocol was immunoSEQ multiplex PCR, while the TCRdb copy is restricted to in-frame clones and leaves out a portion. The table shows a few hundred thousand clones, with 60% to 80% occurring only once. The CDR3 sequence is 13 residues long. Trimming shortened V by 8 bases and J by 1 base, and 11 bases separated the two germline ends. Germline V gene sequence: CDR1 MGHDK, CDR2 SYGVNS. The entry originates in a study of shared clonotypes between healthy human individuals. The receptor comes from a man aged 30 to 45 in good health. The rearrangement uses TRBV25-1 and TRBJ1-1; tentative D call: TRBD1 (5 bases). Specimen: memory CD4+ T cells sorted from blood. Subset of the sample: CD45RA-negative fraction. CDR3 sequence reads: CASGFGANTEAFF. CDR3 DNA sequence: TGTGCCAGCGGTTTCGGGGCGAACACTGAAGCTTTCTTT. The whole variable domain, remainder taken from reference TRBV25-1 and TRBJ1-1, is EADIYQTPRYLVIGTGKKITLECSQTMGHDKMYWYQQDPGMELHLIHYSYGVNSTEKGDLSSESTVSRIRTEHFPLTLESARPSHTSQYLCASGFGANTEAFFGQGTRLTVV.